This entry is about one T cell receptor (beta chain). Its target is unknown. These data come from a study of cytomegalovirus exposure and HLA in healthy donors. Regarding the study as a whole: A highly shared variant cluster was judged a likely technical artifact.

Vbeta (60) and Jbeta (13) primers were used in the PCR. This table comes from immunoSEQ multiplex PCR, and its TCRdb copy is limited to in-frame clones, with some not included. This sample has about 200,000 clones, with around 80% found just once. The CDR3 totals 14 residues. Deletions cut 4 bases from V and 3 bases from J, with 13 bases between. Per the germline V gene, CDR1 is LGHNA and CDR2 is YSLEER. What was sequenced was PBMCs. The receptor was isolated from a man aged 25 to 40 in good health and CMV-seronegative. The chain couples TRBV4-3 to TRBJ2-7; D is possibly TRBD1 (5 bases). In DNA form, the CDR3 reads TGCGCCAGCAGCCCTGGAACAGGAGTCTACGAGCAGTACTTC. Protein sequence: CASSPGTGVYEQYF.